One and the same sample provided the 15 T cell receptor beta chains below, sequenced in a study of identical twins. MiXCR, applied by TCRdb to the 5' RACE reads, yields one record per CDR3 protein. The sample records hundreds of thousands of distinct CDR3 sequences, about 12% being singletons. These data were likewise used in another study, on yellow fever vaccine responses in identical twins.

Specimen: CD8+ T cells sorted from blood. All receptors derive from a young woman in good health.

This clonotype was picked up a small number of times. This sequence joins TRBV9 and TRBJ2-7; D not certain. Germline V lookup: CDR1 SGDLS, CDR2 YYNGEE. V lost 0 bases, J lost 4 bases, and 11 bases lay in between. The CDR3 runs to 14 residues. The CDR3 is CASSVDSSLYEQYF. The CDR3 DNA is TGTGCCAGCAGCGTAGATTCTAGTCTGTACGAGCAGTACTTC.

This clonotype has just a few counts. CDR3 region: CASSYQGGPQNEQYF. The CDR3, as DNA: TGTGCCAGCAGCTACCAGGGGGGGCCACAAAACGAGCAGTACTTC. The chain combines TRBV28 with TRBJ2-7; D could derive from TRBD1 or TRBD2 (7 bases each). Trimming left V 6 bases short and J 5 bases short, with 20 bases between. Germline assignment: CDR1 MDHEN and CDR2 SYDVKM. The CDR3 sequence is 15 residues long.

The chain carries TRBV7-9 and TRBJ2-1, with 11 bases lining up with TRBD2. Germline lookup yields CDR1 SEHNR and CDR2 FQNEAQ (reference sequence). The J segment lost 6 bases and the V segment lost 4 bases, leaving 11 bases of the junction unmatched. The CDR3 is 17 amino acids. This CDR3 is CASSSGERLAGSNEQFF. The CDR3 nucleotides read TGTGCCAGCAGCTCCGGAGAGAGACTAGCGGGAAGCAATGAGCAGTTCTTC.

The chain joins TRBV10-2 to TRBJ2-1; D tentatively fits TRBD1 or TRBD2 (6 bases each). With 3 bases removed from V and 8 bases from J, the gap between germline ends came to 8 bases. This CDR3 contains 12 residues. Per the germline V gene, CDR1 is WSHSY and CDR2 is SAAADI. The CDR3 reads CASSDGGDEQFF. CDR3 DNA: TGCGCCAGCAGTGACGGGGGCGATGAGCAGTTCTTC.

V is TRBV28 and J is TRBJ1-3; the match to TRBD1 covers 7 bases. Germline V gives CDR1 MDHEN, CDR2 SYDVKM. This CDR3 contains 18 residues. J gave up 0 bases and V 6 bases, and 14 bases lay outside the gene matches. The CDR3 sequence is CASSLGSGTARSGNTIYF. As DNA, the CDR3 is TGTGCCAGCAGCCTCGGGTCCGGGACAGCGCGCTCTGGAAACACCATATATTTT. The full variable domain, rest sourced from reference TRBV28 and TRBJ1-3, is DVKVTQSSRYLVKRTGEKVFLECVQDMDHENMFWYRQDPGLGLRLIYFSYDVKMKEKGDIPEGYSVSREKKERFSLILESASTNQTSMYLCASSLGSGTARSGNTIYFGEGSWLTVV.

V and J are TRBV27 and TRBJ2-1; 10 bases map to TRBD2. Germline V gives CDR1 MNHEY, CDR2 SMNVEV (reference sequence). This CDR3 is built from 16 residues. V trimming: 0 bases; J trimming: 4 bases; junction bases outside the gene matches: 3. The CDR3 loop is CASSLSSGRQYNEQFF. The CDR3 DNA reads TGTGCCAGCAGTTTATCTAGCGGGAGGCAATACAATGAGCAGTTCTTC.

This clonotype turned up a few times. The chain recombines TRBV13 with TRBJ2-5, with 14 bases fitting TRBD2. The CDR3 extends over 14 amino acids. Germline CDR1 PRHDT, CDR2 FYEKMQ (reference sequence). The J segment lost 5 bases and the V segment lost 6 bases, leaving 2 bases of the junction unmatched. The CDR3 sequence: CASRTSGGGETQYF. CDR3 nucleotides: TGTGCCAGCAGGACTAGCGGGGGGGGTGAGACCCAGTACTTC.

This clonotype came up a few times. The CDR3 reads CASSTLWTSGRGAYNEQFF. The CDR3 DNA reads as TGTGCCAGCAGTACCTTATGGACTAGCGGGAGGGGGGCCTACAATGAGCAGTTCTTC. The genes are TRBV28 and TRBJ2-1; 15 nucleotides agree with TRBD2. The CDR3 covers 19 residues. Germline V CDR1 and CDR2: MDHEN, SYDVKM. The V segment lost 5 bases and the J segment 2 bases; nucleotides outside the gene matches: 10.

About this clonotype: Just one base apart from a much larger clone, this may be a read error. The chain links TRBV29-1 to TRBJ2-3; D is unclear. This CDR3 is 13 amino acids long. Per germline, CDR1 SQVTM and CDR2 ANQGSEA. The CDR3 spells CSVETGLADTLYF. The CDR3 DNA is TGCAGCGTTGAAACCGGTCTTGCAGATACGCTGTATTTT.

This clonotype occurred a few times. V and J are TRBV20-1 and TRBJ1-2; possible D gene TRBD1, 5 bases. There are 13 residues in the CDR3. Germline-derived CDR1 and CDR2 are DFQATT and SNEGSKA (reference sequence). V lost 0 bases and J lost 7, with 12 bases in between. CDR3 in DNA: TGCAGTGCTAGAGATAAAGGGGCGTCTGGCTACACCTTC. Translated, it gives CSARDKGASGYTF.

The rearrangement links TRBV20-1 to TRBJ2-2; possibly TRBD2 for D (5 bases). In germline, CDR1 is DFQATT, CDR2 SNEGSKA (reference sequence). Between the trimmed V and J ends, which lost 1 base and 5 bases, there was a span of 14 bases. This CDR3 spans 15 amino acids. The CDR3 DNA follows: TGCAGTGCTAGAGCGGCTAGCAGTAAAACCGGGGAGCTGTTTTTT. Amino acids: CSARAASSKTGELFF.

This clonotype appeared many times. The genes are TRBV20-1 and TRBJ1-1, with a weak D call TRBD1 (6 bases). The CDR3 loop spans 13 amino acids. Germline CDR1 reads DFQATT; CDR2 reads SNEGSKA (reference sequence). Trimming took off 2 bases at V and 1 base at J, with 8 bases between the two ends. The DNA of the CDR3 is TGCAGTGCTAGACAGGGACAGAACACTGAAGCTTTCTTT. Translating gives CSARQGQNTEAFF.

The chain carries TRBV27 and TRBJ2-2; D is perhaps TRBD1 (5 bases). Germline CDR1 MNHEY, CDR2 SMNVEV (reference sequence). Trimming stripped 4 bases from V and 4 bases from J, with 13 bases between. This CDR3 has 15 amino acids. This CDR3 is CASSSPQGVTGELFF. The CDR3 DNA reads as TGTGCCAGCAGTTCGCCCCAAGGGGTCACCGGGGAGCTGTTTTTT.

CDR3 DNA: TGCAGTGCTAGAGAAGGCAACTGGGCCAAAAACATTCAGTACTTC. This translates into CSAREGNWAKNIQYF. This chain links TRBV20-1 with TRBJ2-4, with no clear D. The CDR3 sequence is 15 residues long. The V end lost 0 bases, the J end lost 1 base, and 10 bases lay between the germline ends. Germline V lookup: CDR1 DFQATT, CDR2 SNEGSKA (reference sequence).

This clonotype showed up many times. This rearrangement joins TRBV12-3 or TRBV12-4 to TRBJ2-5, with 13 positions matching TRBD2. Trimming removed 5 bases from V and 4 bases from J; junction bases left unmatched: 19. The CDR3 contains 20 residues. The CDR3 DNA reads as TGTGCCAGCAGTACGGACCTGGGACTAGCGGGAACCTACAACGGAGAGACCCAGTACTTC. This sequence encodes CASSTDLGLAGTYNGETQYF.